The rows below give T cell receptor beta chains drawn from one sample of a study of T-cell memory formation after mild COVID-19. Using its own MiXCR run on the 5' RACE reads, TCRdb lists one record per CDR3 protein. The table lists 450,000 or so distinct CDR3 sequences, roughly 20% of them singletons. Sequencing was done on a sample of PBMCs or a T cell subset sorted from them (not recorded which). The receptor source for this set is an adult woman who had mild COVID-19 (a few samples of this study predate the infection). Cell type and time point are not known. Both conserved end residues are trimmed from each CDR3. The order of the fields is clone size, J gene, V gene, CDR3 protein. Clone size is shown for a subset of rows, as once, few, many or a class of expanded clone.

size: many
J: TRBJ2-7
V: TRBV27
CDR3: ASRIYTGTGSYEQY

size: few
J: TRBJ1-1
V: TRBV6-1
CDR3: ASSEKTGGMSEAF

size: few
J: TRBJ2-1
V: TRBV10-3
CDR3: AISEERLAGTSYNEQF

size: -
J: TRBJ2-1
V: TRBV10-3
CDR3: AIRAGGFNEQF

size: -
J: TRBJ2-1
V: TRBV12-3/TRBV12-4
CDR3: ASSPIAGGPDEQF

size: many
J: TRBJ2-7
V: TRBV20-1
CDR3: SARRLAGEVGEQY

size: few
J: TRBJ1-5
V: TRBV12-3/TRBV12-4
CDR3: ASSPNRVSNQPQH

size: few
J: TRBJ2-5
V: TRBV5-1
CDR3: ASSSTRVVETQY

size: -
J: TRBJ1-1
V: TRBV5-1
CDR3: ASREDVGTEAF

size: few
J: TRBJ1-1
V: TRBV7-9
CDR3: ASSPGLTNTEAF

size: few
J: TRBJ2-2
V: TRBV7-8
CDR3: ASSSGLAGGPGTGELF

size: many
J: TRBJ2-1
V: TRBV28
CDR3: ASSFSGSNEQF

size: -
J: TRBJ2-5
V: TRBV7-2
CDR3: ASSAPPGQGETQY